Each of the 29 T cell receptor beta chains below was sequenced from the same sample in a study of T cells in Graves' hyperthyroidism and ophthalmopathy. Amplification targeted TCR beta CDR3 regions from RNA transcripts. TCR CDR3 underwent first-round RT-PCR with the HTBI primer set. Via MiXCR, TCRdb re-called the multiplex PCR reads, giving one row per CDR3 protein. In the table there are about 700,000 distinct CDR3 sequences, 12% to 15% of which are singletons. Sample: blood. All receptors derive from a woman in her late teens or twenties with Graves' hyperthyroidism.

CDR3 residues: CASSPMGVQDTQYF. Written as DNA, the CDR3 is TGTGCCAGCAGCCCCATGGGTGTTCAGGATACGCAGTATTTT. This chain connects TRBV9 to TRBJ2-3; no clear D gene. Germline CDR1 reads SGDLS; CDR2 reads YYNGEE. The length of the CDR3 is 14 residues. Trimming left V 4 bases short and J 6 bases short, with 15 bases between.

The chain links TRBV30 to TRBJ1-6; TRBD1 matches 7 bases. The germline CDR1 and CDR2 sequences are GTSNPN and SVGIG (reference sequence). The length of the CDR3 is 13 residues. The V gene end was trimmed by 2 bases and the J gene end by 9 bases; junction bases not matched to a gene: 4. The CDR3 loop reads CAWSPHRGSPLHF. The DNA of the CDR3 is TGTGCCTGGAGTCCCCACAGGGGTTCACCCCTCCACTTT.

This clonotype was counted at least ten times. This chain connects TRBV5-1 to TRBJ1-1; a possible D gene is TRBD1 (6 bases). The V gene lost 3 bases and the J gene lost 1 base, with 10 bases spanning the gap. This CDR3 is 14 amino acids long. Germline V CDR1 and CDR2: SGHRS, YFSETQ. The CDR3 reads CASSWGRGNTEAFF. In DNA form, the CDR3 reads TGCGCCAGCAGCTGGGGGCGGGGGAACACTGAAGCTTTCTTT.

At least ten counts were recorded for this clonotype. The chain employs TRBV5-8 and TRBJ1-2; D is undetermined. V lost 0 bases, J lost 4 bases, and 13 bases lay in between. This CDR3 has 15 amino acids. Looked up from germline, CDR1 is SGHTS and CDR2 is YDEGEE. CDR3 protein: CASSLAKAPTYGYTF. CDR3 sequence (DNA): TGTGCCAGCAGCTTGGCCAAGGCGCCTACCTATGGCTACACCTTC.

The J gene is TRBJ2-1, the V gene TRBV15, with D hard to call. Per the germline V gene, CDR1 is LNHNV and CDR2 is YYDKDF (reference sequence). Trimming took 4 bases from V and 4 from J, leaving 2 bases between them. This CDR3 contains 11 residues. CDR3 sequence: CATSNYNEQFF. The CDR3 region has the DNA TGTGCCACCAGCAATTACAATGAGCAGTTCTTC.

On this clonotype: This sequence may be a read error, since a much larger clone differs from it by one base. The CDR3 bases are TGTGCCAGCAGCTTACCCGCTGTCGGGGCGGGCAGCACAGATACGCAGTATTTT. Translation gives CASSLPAVGAGSTDTQYF. This sequence joins TRBV7-9 and TRBJ2-3; perhaps D is TRBD1 or TRBD2 (5 bases each). Trimming pared 2 bases from V and 0 bases from J, leaving 18 bases between. The CDR3 is 18 residues long. Germline lookup yields CDR1 SEHNR and CDR2 FQNEAQ (reference sequence).

V is TRBV11-2 and J is TRBJ1-1; no definite D call. Germline loops: CDR1 SGHAT, CDR2 FQNNGV. Trimming left V 6 bases short and J 2 bases short, with 16 bases between. This CDR3 region has 15 residues. This chain's CDR3 is CASRPRPGFNTEAFF. In DNA form, the CDR3 reads TGTGCCAGCAGACCCCGTCCGGGATTTAACACTGAAGCTTTCTTT.

This clonotype has just a few counts. The rearrangement joins TRBV6-1 to TRBJ2-1; possibly TRBD2 for D (5 bases). V lost 10 bases, J lost 3 bases, and 13 bases lay in between. Germline CDR1 is MNHNS and CDR2 is SASEGT. This CDR3 has 13 amino acids. The CDR3 DNA reads TGTGCCACCAAGCCGGGAATCTACAATGAGCAGTTCTTC. As protein: CATKPGIYNEQFF.

The chain recombines TRBV6-5 with TRBJ1-6; TRBD1 matches at 8 bases. Germline loops: CDR1 MNHEY, CDR2 SVGAGI. There are 18 residues in the CDR3. J lost 2 bases, V lost 2 bases, and 8 bases had no gene match. CDR3 region: CASSYAQGALPYNSPLHF. The DNA of the CDR3 is TGTGCCAGCAGTTACGCCCAGGGGGCGCTTCCCTATAATTCACCCCTCCACTTT.

This clonotype was detected ten times or more. The chain recombines TRBV6-5 with TRBJ1-1, with D possibly being TRBD1 (6 bases). The CDR3 is 12 amino acids. Trimming left V 0 bases short and J 10 bases short, with 9 bases between. CDR1 and CDR2 (germline): MNHEY, SVGAGI. The chain's CDR3 is CASSYSTGRAFF. The CDR3 coding sequence is TGTGCCAGCAGTTACTCAACAGGGCGAGCTTTCTTT.

This clonotype has at least ten counts. The chain uses TRBV20-1 and TRBJ1-1; D remains unclear. CDR1 DFQATT and CDR2 SNEGSKA come from the germline V gene (reference sequence). With 6 bases removed from V and 0 bases from J, the gap between germline ends came to 11 bases. This CDR3 spans 13 amino acids. In DNA form, the CDR3 reads TGCAGTGCCCCTAGGACGGTGAACACTGAAGCTTTCTTT. Encoded protein: CSAPRTVNTEAFF.

This clonotype was observed many times. V is TRBV18 and J is TRBJ2-7; the D call may be TRBD1 or TRBD2 (5 bases each). The V end was cut by 2 bases, the J end by 0 bases, with 11 bases between. Germline V CDR1 and CDR2: KGHSH, LQKENI. The CDR3 is 15 amino acids. The CDR3 DNA reads TGTGCCAGCTCACCAGAGGGGCCAAGCTCCTACGAGCAGTACTTC. Translation gives CASSPEGPSSYEQYF.

The chain has TRBV5-8 and TRBJ2-7; D is possibly TRBD1 (7 bases). This CDR3 is 19 amino acids long. Deletions cut 5 bases from V and 0 bases from J, with 27 bases between. Germline CDR1 and CDR2: SGHTS and YDEGEE. CDR3: CASRLNLGLGTAYSYEQYF. The CDR3, as DNA: TGTGCCAGCAGATTGAACTTGGGACTTGGGACAGCTTACTCCTACGAGCAGTACTTC.

This clonotype was picked up a small number of times. The rearrangement uses TRBV6-1 and TRBJ2-2; TRBD1 agrees at 7 bases. Germline values: CDR1 MNHNS, CDR2 SASEGT. The CDR3 is 13 amino acids. V gave up 10 bases and J gave up 2 bases; unmatched junction bases: 4. The chain's CDR3 is CAIRDRNTGELFF. CDR3 in DNA: TGTGCCATAAGGGACAGAAACACCGGGGAGCTGTTTTTT.

This clonotype was counted a few times. The V gene is TRBV7-2, the J gene TRBJ1-3; the D is unclear. The CDR3 totals 14 residues. The germline gives CDR1 SGHTA, CDR2 FQGNSA. Trimming took 2 bases from V and 0 from J, leaving 5 bases between them. CDR3 bases: TGTGCCAGCAGCTTAAAGCTCTCTGGAAACACCATATATTTT. It is translated as CASSLKLSGNTIYF.

This clonotype has a count of ten or more. The rearrangement joins TRBV5-5 to TRBJ2-3; D remains ambiguous. Trimming stripped 1 base from V and 2 bases from J, with 14 bases between. Germline CDR1 SGHKS, CDR2 YYEKEE (reference sequence). The CDR3 totals 16 residues. Here the CDR3 reads CASSLTFKAITDTQYF. CDR3 coding DNA: TGTGCCAGCAGCTTGACGTTCAAGGCCATCACAGATACGCAGTATTTT.

This clonotype showed up just a few times. The chain couples TRBV7-3 to TRBJ1-1; tentatively, D is TRBD1 (5 bases). V was shortened by 3 bases and J by 2 bases, with 10 bases between the two germline ends. The CDR3 has 14 amino acids. Germline loops: CDR1 SGHTA, CDR2 FQGTGA. The CDR3 spells CASSFGHSNTEAFF. Here the CDR3 DNA reads TGTGCCAGCAGCTTTGGACATTCTAACACTGAAGCTTTCTTT. The full variable domain, its missing parts supplied by reference TRBV7-3 and TRBJ1-1, is GAGVSQTPSNKVTEKGKYVELRCDPISGHTALYWYRQSLGQGPEFLIYFQGTGAADDSGLPNDRFFAVRPEGSVSTLKIQRTERGDSAVYLCASSFGHSNTEAFFGQGTRLTVV.

This clonotype was seen repeatedly, ten times or more. The chain combines TRBV30 with TRBJ2-3; D possibly corresponds to TRBD2 (5 bases). The CDR3 runs 14 residues. The V and J ends lost 2 bases and 3 bases respectively, with 12 bases between them. Germline assignment: CDR1 GTSNPN and CDR2 SVGIG (reference sequence). The CDR3 reads CAWSKGRETDTQYF. CDR3 DNA: TGTGCCTGGAGTAAGGGAAGGGAGACAGATACGCAGTATTTT.

This clonotype was counted between two and nine times. The chain couples TRBV6-1 to TRBJ2-3, with 8 bases identical to TRBD1. The CDR3 spans 16 residues. The V segment lost 5 bases and the J segment 1 base; nucleotides outside the gene matches: 8. Germline CDR1 and CDR2: MNHNS and SASEGT. The CDR3 nucleotides are TGTGCCAGCAGTTCATCAGGGGGCGGCGGCACAGATACGCAGTATTTT. As protein: CASSSSGGGGTDTQYF.

As DNA, the CDR3 is TGTGCCAGTTTCTCCGGCCTCGAGGAGCTGTTTTTT. Translated: CASFSGLEELFF. This chain uses TRBV7-9 with TRBJ2-2; D unclear. The germline gives CDR1 SEHNR, CDR2 FQNEAQ (reference sequence). The length of the CDR3 is 12 residues. Deletions cut 9 bases from V and 10 bases from J, with 15 bases between.

The table lists this clonotype with a few counts. The chain recombines TRBV19 with TRBJ2-4; TRBD1 aligns across 8 bases. Germline-derived CDR1 and CDR2 are LNHDA and SQIVND (reference sequence). The V segment lost 7 bases and the J segment 0 bases; nucleotides outside the gene matches: 8. This CDR3 contains 16 residues. The CDR3 nucleotides read TGTGCCAGTAACCCCGACAGGGGACTAGCCAAAAACATTCAGTACTTC. Its protein is CASNPDRGLAKNIQYF. The full variable domain, with the rest looked up from reference TRBV19 and TRBJ2-4, is DGGITQSPKYLFRKEGQNVTLSCEQNLNHDAMYWYRQDPGQGLRLIYYSQIVNDFQKGDIAEGYSVSREKKESFPLTVTSAQKNPTAFYLCASNPDRGLAKNIQYFGAGTRLSVL.

This clonotype appeared many times. This chain links TRBV5-5 with TRBJ2-7, with D possibly TRBD2 on 6 matching bases. The V and J ends lost 3 bases and 2 bases respectively, with 12 bases between them. This CDR3 has 14 residues. CDR1 is SGHKS, CDR2 YYEKEE, per germline (reference sequence). CDR3 in amino acids: CASSWGLAPYEQYF. The CDR3 bases are TGTGCCAGCAGCTGGGGACTTGCCCCCTACGAGCAGTACTTC.

This clonotype was detected a few times. V gene TRBV7-2 combines with J gene TRBJ1-5; TRBD1 matches 7 bases. Germline V gene sequence: CDR1 SGHTA, CDR2 FQGNSA. The CDR3 is made up of 14 amino acids. The V gene end was trimmed by 5 bases and the J gene end by 4 bases; junction bases not matched to a gene: 5. The CDR3, as DNA: TGTGCCAGCAGCACTCCGGGACAGAATCAGCCCCAGCATTTT. Protein sequence: CASSTPGQNQPQHF.

This clonotype was detected ten times or more. The chain is built from TRBV2 and TRBJ2-3; TRBD2 matches 8 bases. This CDR3 comprises 15 residues. Trimming cost V 6 bases and J 1 base; bases outside gene matches: 6. Germline V gene lookup returns CDR1 SNHLY and CDR2 FYNNEI. CDR3 protein: CASSATSARTDTQYF. DNA for the CDR3: TGTGCCAGCAGCGCGACTAGCGCCCGCACAGATACGCAGTATTTT.

This clonotype was found many times. The chain has TRBV30 and TRBJ2-1; TRBD2 matches 14 bases. Losses at the gene ends were 3 bases for V and 7 bases for J; bases not matched to a gene: 5. Germline loops: CDR1 GTSNPN, CDR2 SVGIG (reference sequence). The CDR3 totals 15 residues. The DNA for the CDR3 is TGTGCCTGGAGGGGACTAGCGGGAGAACGGAATGAGCAGTTCTTC. This gives the protein CAWRGLAGERNEQFF.

The chain uses TRBV12-5 and TRBJ1-2; 9 bases are a match to TRBD1. V dropped 6 bases and J dropped 7; count of bases not matched to a gene: 9. The germline V gene has CDR1 LGHNT and CDR2 FRNRAP. The CDR3 runs to 14 residues. The CDR3 is CASGPVTGGFGYTF. The CDR3 DNA is TGTGCTAGTGGGCCCGTGACAGGGGGTTTTGGCTACACCTTC. Supplemented by reference TRBV12-5 and TRBJ1-2, the full variable domain reads DARVTQTPRHKVTEMGQEVTMRCQPILGHNTVFWYRQTMMQGLELLAYFRNRAPLDDSGMPKDRFSAEMPDATLATLKIQPSEPRDSAVYFCASGPVTGGFGYTFGSGTRLTVV.

This clonotype was picked up many times. This chain links TRBV30 with TRBJ1-5, with D perhaps matching TRBD1 (5 bases). The CDR3 sequence is 16 residues long. Trimming removed 0 bases at V and 7 bases at J, with 19 bases between. Germline V gene sequence: CDR1 GTSNPN, CDR2 SVGIG (reference sequence). The DNA of the CDR3 is TGTGCCTGGAGTGTTGCAGGGAAATGGTCTGGACAGCCCCAGCATTTT. The encoded protein is CAWSVAGKWSGQPQHF. The complete variable domain, with remaining parts taken from reference TRBV30 and TRBJ1-5, reads SQTIHQWPATLVQPVGSPLSLECTVEGTSNPNLYWYRQAAGRGLQLLFYSVGIGQISSEVPQNLSASRPQDRQFILSSKKLLLSDSGFYLCAWSVAGKWSGQPQHFGDGTRLSIL.

This clonotype was found many times. V and J are TRBV7-9 and TRBJ2-5; TRBD2 is a possible D gene (6 bases). Germline CDR1 reads SEHNR; CDR2 reads FQNEAQ (reference sequence). The CDR3 contains 16 residues. The V end lost 3 bases, the J end lost 5 bases, and 19 bases lay between the germline ends. The CDR3 coding sequence is TGTGCCAGCAGCTTTACGGCTAGCGTTAGGAGGGAGACCCAGTACTTC. It translates to CASSFTASVRRETQYF.

This clonotype appeared a few times. The J gene is TRBJ2-7, the V gene TRBV20-1; 7 bases agree with TRBD2. The germline V gene encodes CDR1 DFQATT and CDR2 SNEGSKA (reference sequence). CDR3 length: 18 amino acids. Trimming removed 2 bases from V and 0 bases from J; junction bases left unmatched: 16. CDR3: CSARRTKAGVRVSYEQYF. CDR3 in DNA: TGCAGTGCTAGAAGGACAAAGGCGGGAGTGAGGGTCTCCTACGAGCAGTACTTC.